This T cell receptor (beta chain) was captured by sequencing in a study of vaccination effects on CD4 cells after COVID-19. Study-wide context: Participants were given two doses of BNT162b2 or mRNA-1273 vaccine. Convalescent patient samples, from two individuals, date to 16 days and one week before vaccination.

About this clone itself: Its target is not known.

General study findings and limits: Substantial clonal contraction characterized both infection- and vaccine-induced clones late after vaccination.

CDR3 size: 13 residues. V was clipped by 1 base and J by 3 bases, with 5 bases between them. The germline gives CDR1 SGDLS, CDR2 YYNGEE. Peptide-pool stimulation followed by sequencing identified expanded antigen-specific CD4+ clonotypes in the ViraFEST assay. Investigators separated out CD4+ T cells once about 10 days of culture had passed. Between March and December 2020, the person had a SARS-CoV-2 infection that PCR confirmed. After 1.8 million or so PBMC were placed in each well, they were cultured with 8.5 to 10 IU/ml IL-2 and approximately 9.7 ug/ml peptides. Method: immunoSEQ multiplex PCR; TCRdb's copy keeps in-frame clones and lacks some. The sample records around 25,000 clones, 69% being singletons.

The TCR originated in a human donor who had a prior SARS-CoV-2 infection. The chain carries TRBV9 and TRBJ1-5; D uncertain. The specimen was CD4+ T cells from PBMCs cultured with SARS-CoV-2 spike peptides, collected before COVID-19 vaccination. The CDR3 DNA follows: TGTGCCAGCAGCGTATCCCCCAATCAGCCCCAGCATTTT. Its protein is CASSVSPNQPQHF.